Reported below is one T cell receptor (beta chain). TCRdb's table, derived via immunoSEQ multiplex PCR, lists solely in-frame clones and lacks some. The data contain around 980,000 clones, 75% to 85% of them singletons. This entry comes from a study of shared clonotypes between healthy human individuals. V gave up 3 bases and J gave up 2 bases, with 8 bases separating them. This CDR3 is 13 amino acids long. Germline V gene sequence: CDR1 SQVTM, CDR2 ANQGSEA. The V call is TRBV29-1, the J call TRBJ2-1; D could derive from TRBD1 or TRBD2 (5 bases each). Sequenced material: memory CD4+ T cells from PBMCs. This sample's subset: CD45RA-negative fraction. This clonotype originated in a man younger than 35 in good health. Some clones in this sample may be carry-over from other donors' samples. This chain's CDR3 is CSVERGTYNEQFF. The CDR3 DNA follows: TGCAGCGTTGAGAGGGGAACCTACAATGAGCAGTTCTTC.